This T cell receptor beta chain was sequenced during a study of T cell repertoires in cytomegalovirus infection. Study at large: CMV epitopes used comprised recently identified HLA-C-restricted ones and well-studied HLA-B-restricted ones. TCR beta signatures that were public indicated CMV infection and matching HLA type. Findings and limits, study-wide: Summed frequency of shared TCR beta families picked out CMV carriers who also had the relevant HLA. CMV-specific TCR beta clonotypes restricted by HLA-C dominated the ex vivo response.

V was pared by 3 bases and J by 1 base, with 12 bases between. The CDR3 loop spans 15 amino acids. From germline, CDR1 is MNHEY and CDR2 SMNVEV (reference sequence). Remarks on this clonotype: Antigen: not known.

In TCRdb, the reads were re-called with MiXCR into one record per CDR3 protein. The profile covers roughly 800,000 distinct CDR3 sequences, with 25% to 35% appearing a single time and around 13% taken by the ten largest. The chain carries TRBV27 and TRBJ1-1; TRBD1 is a possible D gene (5 bases). The sequence was obtained from a human donor in good health (CMV status not recorded). Some clones in this sample may be carry-over from other donors' samples. This specimen was cultured CD8+ T cells from PBMCs, taken from culture after CMV antigen stimulation. The CDR3 loop is CASSFGGTGNTEAFF. The CDR3 DNA is TGTGCCAGCAGTTTTGGGGGGACGGGGAACACTGAAGCTTTCTTT.